The T cell receptor beta chain under discussion was sequenced for a study of identical twins. Per the germline V gene, CDR1 is SNHLY and CDR2 is FYNNEI. The CDR3 is made up of 12 amino acids. In regard to this clonotype: The junction departs from germline at one end; a sequencing error may be responsible.

TCRdb re-derived calls from the 5' RACE reads in MiXCR, one entry per CDR3 protein. The repertoire holds around 370,000 distinct CDR3 sequences, with roughly 9% as singletons. This sequence joins TRBV2 and TRBJ2-5; D remains unclear. This clonotype was obtained from a woman aged 50 to 65 in good health. The specimen was naive T cells sorted from blood. The CDR3 spells CASAYPQGTQYF. Written as DNA, the CDR3 is TGTGCCAGCGCCTATCCTCAAGGGACCCAGTACTTC.